This TCR beta chain is drawn from a study of PD-L1 blockade in urothelial cancer. The CDR3 length is 14 residues. V lost 3 bases, J lost 5 bases, and 13 bases lay in between. CDR1 and CDR2 (germline): SGHNT, YYREEE (reference sequence). Some clones are missing from TCRdb's copy, which holds only in-frame ones; the method was immunoSEQ multiplex PCR. The data contain 70,000 to 90,000 clones, 82% of them singletons. The chain employs TRBV5-4 and TRBJ2-3; a possible D gene is TRBD1 (6 bases). The sample consisted of PBMCs, taken around atezolizumab (anti-PD-L1) treatment. This sequence was found in an older man with urothelial cancer. The CDR3 protein is CASSSPYRVDTQYF. The CDR3 coding sequence is TGTGCCAGCAGCTCCCCGTACAGGGTAGATACGCAGTATTTT.